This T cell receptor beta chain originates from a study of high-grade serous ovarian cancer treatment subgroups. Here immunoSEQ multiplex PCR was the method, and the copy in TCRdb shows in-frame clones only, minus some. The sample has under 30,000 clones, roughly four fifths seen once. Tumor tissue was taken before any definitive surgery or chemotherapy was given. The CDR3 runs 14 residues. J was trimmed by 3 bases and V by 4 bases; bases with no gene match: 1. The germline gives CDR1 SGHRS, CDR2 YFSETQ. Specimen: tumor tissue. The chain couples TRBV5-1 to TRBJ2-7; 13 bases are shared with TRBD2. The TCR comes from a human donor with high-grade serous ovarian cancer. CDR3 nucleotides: TGCGCCAGCAGCCGGACTAGCGGGAGCTACGAGCAGTACTTC. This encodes CASSRTSGSYEQYF.